What follows are 20 T cell receptor beta chains derived from one specimen sequenced in a study of T cell repertoires in ileal Crohn's disease (dated by TCRdb to between 2019 and 2020). Sample time point, as interpreted from the label and publication: proximal margin of the surgical specimen (macroscopically non-inflamed). Library preparation was by the immunoSEQ multiplex PCR assay. The table comes from immuneACCESS by way of TCRdb, which keeps in-frame sequences with V and J called. Part of the clones is missing from these tables; in studies checked, under half for an unresolved V gene and the rest for unknown reasons. The sample table records 5,300 or so clones; roughly four fifths of these occur just once. Less than 6.5% of the sample lies in the top ten. What was sequenced was ileal tissue. The receptor set was obtained from an adult with Crohn's disease.

The CDR3 nucleotides are TGTGCCTGGAGGCCTCAAAGGACAGGATTAAGCTACGAGCAGTACTTC. It yields the protein CAWRPQRTGLSYEQYF. V and J are TRBV30 and TRBJ2-7; 7 nucleotides align to TRBD1. Germline CDR1 GTSNPN, CDR2 SVGIG (reference sequence). The V segment lost 3 bases and the J segment 3 bases; nucleotides outside the gene matches: 14. The CDR3 has 16 residues.

The gene calls are TRBV7-2 and TRBJ2-5; the D is unclear. Trimming shortened V by 5 bases and J by 5 bases, and 12 bases separated the two germline ends. In germline, CDR1 is SGHTA, CDR2 FQGNSA. The CDR3 covers 13 residues. Here the CDR3 DNA reads TGTGCCAGCAGCCTATACCCTCGGGAGACCCAGTACTTC. Protein: CASSLYPRETQYF.

The chain joins TRBV2 to TRBJ1-2; 7 bases align to TRBD1. The CDR3 runs 15 residues. V lost 1 base, J lost 7 bases, and 9 bases stayed unmatched. Germline V gives CDR1 SNHLY, CDR2 FYNNEI. The CDR3 coding sequence is TGTGCCAGCAGTGAAGGCGTGCAGGGGGATGGTGGCTACACCTTC. Translation gives CASSEGVQGDGGYTF.

The rearrangement joins TRBV19 to TRBJ2-3; 9 bases fit TRBD1. The V gene end was trimmed by 5 bases and the J gene end by 7 bases; junction bases not matched to a gene: 4. The CDR3 runs 13 residues. Germline V gene data show CDR1 as LNHDA and CDR2 as SQIVND (reference sequence). CDR3 nucleotide sequence: TGTGCCAGTAGTCAACAGGGGGCAAATACGCAGTATTTT. It is translated as CASSQQGANTQYF.

The CDR3 here is CASRLAGTGELFF. In nucleotides, the CDR3 is TGTGCCAGCAGGCTAGCGGGCACCGGGGAGCTGTTTTTT. This chain connects TRBV11-2 to TRBJ2-2; TRBD2 matches 8 bases. Germline values: CDR1 SGHAT, CDR2 FQNNGV. The CDR3 spans 13 residues. J lost 4 bases, V lost 6 bases, and 1 base had no gene match. The complete variable domain, with remaining parts taken from reference TRBV11-2 and TRBJ2-2, reads EAGVAQSPRYKIIEKRQSVAFWCNPISGHATLYWYQQILGQGPKLLIQFQNNGVVDDSQLPKDRFSAERLKGVDSTLKIQPAKLEDSAVYLCASRLAGTGELFFGEGSRLTVL.

The gene calls are TRBV7-9 and TRBJ2-7; D is perhaps TRBD2 (6 bases). The CDR3 covers 16 residues. Germline loops: CDR1 SEHNR, CDR2 FQNEAQ (reference sequence). Between the trimmed V and J ends, which lost 6 bases and 7 bases, there was a span of 25 bases. In DNA, the CDR3 is TGTGCCAGCAGGAACACCGGGAGCGCCACGGCGCAAGAGCAGTACTTC. It translates to CASRNTGSATAQEQYF.

The chain joins TRBV2 to TRBJ2-7; TRBD2 agrees at 9 bases. CDR1 and CDR2 from the germline V gene are SNHLY and FYNNEI. The trim removed 6 bases at V and 7 bases at J, leaving 13 bases unmatched. There are 15 residues in the CDR3. The CDR3 bases are TGTGCCAGCAGGGAGGGGGCTAGCGGGGTATTTGAGCAGTACTTC. Amino acid sequence: CASREGASGVFEQYF.

The genes are TRBV5-1 and TRBJ2-5; D uncertain. The CDR3 extends over 11 amino acids. Trimming pared 4 bases from V and 1 base from J, leaving 2 bases between. CDR1 is SGHRS and CDR2 is YFSETQ in the germline V gene. CDR3 bases: TGCGCCAGCAGCCTCCAAGAGACCCAGTACTTC. As protein: CASSLQETQYF.

The J gene is TRBJ1-1, the V gene TRBV11-2; 8 bases agree with TRBD1. From germline, CDR1 is SGHAT and CDR2 FQNNGV. V lost 0 bases to trimming and J lost 1 base; unmatched junction nucleotides: 1. There are 15 residues in the CDR3. The CDR3 DNA follows: TGTGCCAGCAGCTTAGACAGGGGGCAGAACACTGAAGCTTTCTTT. This encodes CASSLDRGQNTEAFF.

This clone came up once. V is TRBV9 and J is TRBJ2-3, with D possibly TRBD2 on 6 matching bases. This CDR3 comprises 15 residues. Germline CDR1 is SGDLS and CDR2 is YYNGEE. V lost 4 bases and J lost 3, with 15 bases in between. The CDR3 sequence is CASSPGSGVTDTQYF. The CDR3 DNA is TGTGCCAGCAGCCCTGGTTCGGGGGTGACAGATACGCAGTATTTT.

V and J are TRBV27 and TRBJ2-7, with 7 bases aligning to TRBD1. CDR3 length: 15 residues. Germline CDR1 reads MNHEY; CDR2 reads SMNVEV (reference sequence). With V trimmed by 2 bases and J by 2 bases, 6 bases remained unmatched. CDR3 bases: TGTGCCAGCAGTTTAGGGGCAGGGGGTCCCTACGAGCAGTACTTC. Amino acids: CASSLGAGGPYEQYF.

The V gene is TRBV7-2, the J gene TRBJ2-5; D remains ambiguous. Per the germline V gene, CDR1 is SGHTA and CDR2 is FQGNSA. The CDR3 length is 13 residues. V shed 2 bases and J shed 7 bases, with 11 bases lying between them. In DNA form, the CDR3 reads TGTGCCAGCAGCTTAATTCCCTTGAGGACCCAGTACTTC. Translating it yields CASSLIPLRTQYF.

Only a few counts were recorded for this clone. This chain links TRBV7-9 with TRBJ2-3, with a possible D match to TRBD1 (6 bases). The CDR3 is 15 residues long. Germline CDR1 SEHNR, CDR2 FQNEAQ (reference sequence). V lost 5 bases and J 4 bases, leaving 16 bases between the germline ends. This CDR3 reads CASSRLRGGADTQYF. The CDR3 DNA reads TGTGCCAGCAGCCGCCTAAGAGGGGGTGCAGATACGCAGTATTTT.

The rearrangement uses TRBV5-1 and TRBJ2-5; D unresolved. This CDR3 spans 14 amino acids. In germline, CDR1 is SGHRS, CDR2 YFSETQ. V was cut by 0 bases and J by 5 bases, with 11 bases left in between. The CDR3 sequence: CASSLEGNGETQYF. The CDR3 DNA sequence: TGCGCCAGCAGCTTGGAGGGAAACGGGGAGACCCAGTACTTC.

About this clone itself: The sample has other DNA sequences that encode this CDR3 too. The chain is built from TRBV5-1 and TRBJ2-7; 9 nucleotides agree with TRBD1. Germline lookup yields CDR1 SGHRS and CDR2 YFSETQ. This CDR3 comprises 16 residues. Trimming cost V 0 bases and J 3 bases; bases outside gene matches: 7. Here the CDR3 reads CASSLVTGQGLYEQYF. The CDR3 DNA reads TGCGCCAGCAGCTTGGTGACCGGACAGGGGCTCTACGAGCAGTACTTC.

This clone has a single count. The chain combines TRBV7-2 with TRBJ2-3, with D hard to call. With 1 base removed from V and 6 bases from J, the gap between germline ends came to 2 bases. In germline, CDR1 is SGHTA, CDR2 FQGNSA. This CDR3 spans 11 amino acids. The CDR3 protein is CASSLVDTQYF. The CDR3 coding sequence is TGTGCCAGCAGCTTAGTGGATACGCAGTATTTT.

This chain connects TRBV19 to TRBJ2-2; D gene unclear. The CDR3 loop spans 12 amino acids. Trimming took off 5 bases at V and 2 bases at J, with 3 bases between the two ends. Germline V gene sequence: CDR1 LNHDA, CDR2 SQIVND (reference sequence). CDR3 DNA: TGTGCCAGTAGTCGCAACACCGGGGAGCTGTTTTTT. Its translation is CASSRNTGELFF.

The chain joins TRBV6-1 to TRBJ2-7; 7 bases agree with TRBD2. This CDR3 is built from 16 residues. Germline assignment: CDR1 MNHNS and CDR2 SASEGT. The J segment lost 3 bases and the V segment lost 0 bases, leaving 8 bases of the junction unmatched. As DNA, the CDR3 is TGTGCCAGCAGTGAAGCAGCGGGGACCACATACTACGAGCAGTACTTC. Its protein is CASSEAAGTTYYEQYF.

This clone was picked up a small number of times. The chain carries TRBV6-1 and TRBJ1-6; D not resolved. This CDR3 has 10 residues. With 6 bases removed from V and 8 bases from J, the gap between germline ends came to 2 bases. Germline values: CDR1 MNHNS, CDR2 SASEGT. The CDR3 coding sequence is TGTGCCAGCAGGGATTCACCCCTCCACTTT. Its protein product is CASRDSPLHF.

This chain joins TRBV9 and TRBJ2-4, with 8 bases aligning to TRBD2. The CDR3 is made up of 17 amino acids. Unmatched junction bases numbered 16, after V lost 4 bases and J lost 7 bases. CDR1 and CDR2 from the germline V gene are SGDLS and YYNGEE. The CDR3 sequence is CASSPYPLAGGANIQYF. CDR3 in DNA: TGTGCCAGCAGCCCCTACCCCCTAGCCGGGGGGGCGAACATTCAGTACTTC.